The 26 T cell receptor beta chains reported below all come from one sample, sequenced in a study of response to subunit inactivated influenza vaccine. TCRdb re-derived calls from the RT-PCR reads in MiXCR, one entry per CDR3 protein. This sample has 700,000 to 800,000 distinct CDR3 sequences, with approximately 18% found just once. Sequenced material: PBMCs from blood, taken around 5 days after vaccination. The receptors originated from a man in his forties or fifties who received an inactivated influenza vaccine.

As for this clonotype: An end of the junction does not agree with germline; a read error may underlie this. The genes are TRBV6-5 and TRBJ2-5; 12 bases line up with TRBD2. The germline gives CDR1 MNHEY, CDR2 SVGAGI. The CDR3 sequence is 17 residues long. This CDR3 reads CASSYWGGLAGPWTQNF. The CDR3 DNA reads TGTGCCAGCAGTTACTGGGGAGGACTAGCGGGACCATGGACCCAGAACTTC.

This clonotype was seen only a few times. This rearrangement joins TRBV6-1 to TRBJ1-2; D is ambiguous. This CDR3 has 15 amino acids. The ends were cut back, 2 bases at V and 0 bases at J, with 10 bases in the middle. Germline V lookup: CDR1 MNHNS, CDR2 SASEGT. In DNA form, the CDR3 reads TGTGCCAGCAGTGAACTCTGGTCAACTAACTATGGCTACACCTTC. It translates to CASSELWSTNYGYTF.

This chain uses TRBV7-2 with TRBJ2-3; 10 nucleotides line up with TRBD2. The germline gives CDR1 SGHTA, CDR2 FQGNSA. This CDR3 region has 16 residues. V was clipped by 0 bases and J by 4 bases; unmatched bases: 4. The CDR3 spells CASSLAQAGGADTQYF. CDR3 nucleotide sequence: TGTGCCAGCAGCTTAGCACAAGCGGGAGGGGCAGATACGCAGTATTTT.

This clonotype was seen a few times. The chain recombines TRBV20-1 with TRBJ1-5; possibly TRBD1 for D (6 bases). Germline CDR1 and CDR2: DFQATT and SNEGSKA (reference sequence). The CDR3 spans 14 residues. Trimming took 2 bases from V and 4 from J, leaving 12 bases between them. The CDR3 loop reads CSARMDRPNQPQHF. CDR3 DNA sequence: TGCAGTGCTAGAATGGACAGACCGAATCAGCCCCAGCATTTT.

The chain links TRBV10-3 to TRBJ2-7; D is ambiguous. Looked up from germline, CDR1 is ENHRY and CDR2 is SYGVKD. Trimming shortened V by 4 bases and J by 0 bases, and 13 bases separated the two germline ends. This CDR3 comprises 15 residues. The CDR3 region has the DNA TGTGCCATCAGTGGCACAGCCGTAGGCTCCTACGAGCAGTACTTC. This encodes CAISGTAVGSYEQYF.

This chain connects TRBV6-2 or TRBV6-3 to TRBJ2-1; 8 bases are a match to TRBD1. Trimming at V came to 5 bases and at J to 10 bases, leaving 7 bases not matched to a gene. Germline V lookup: CDR1 MNHEY, CDR2 SVGEGT. This CDR3 has 13 amino acids. The CDR3 nucleotides read TGTGCCAGCAGTCGGACAGGGTCTAGGGAGCAGTTCTTC. Its protein product is CASSRTGSREQFF.

There are a few counts of this clonotype. V usage is TRBV5-5 and J usage is TRBJ2-7; D might be TRBD2 (6 bases). Germline CDR1 SGHKS, CDR2 YYEKEE (reference sequence). Trimming pared 0 bases from V and 3 bases from J, leaving 19 bases between. The CDR3 is made up of 17 amino acids. CDR3 residues: CASSLGGLLGSNYEQYF. In DNA, the CDR3 is TGTGCCAGCAGCTTGGGGGGACTCCTTGGGTCCAACTACGAGCAGTACTTC.

This clonotype showed up just a few times. The CDR3 DNA is TGTGCCAGCAGCTTAGTGGGGACAGGGTCAGATACGCAGTATTTT. Translation gives CASSLVGTGSDTQYF. The chain recombines TRBV7-2 with TRBJ2-3; 9 nucleotides line up with TRBD1. The CDR3 contains 15 residues. Unmatched junction bases numbered 3, after V lost 1 base and J lost 4 bases. The germline gives CDR1 SGHTA, CDR2 FQGNSA.

V is TRBV6-1 and J is TRBJ1-5; maybe TRBD1 (5 bases). Looked up from germline, CDR1 is MNHNS and CDR2 is SASEGT. The CDR3 loop spans 14 amino acids. Trimming cost V 6 bases and J 7 bases, with 16 bases left between them. CDR3 protein: CASSSTSGGQPQHF. For the CDR3, the DNA is TGTGCCAGCAGCTCTACCTCGGGGGGACAGCCCCAGCATTTT.

There are a few counts of this clonotype. The chain uses TRBV5-1 and TRBJ2-2; 7 nucleotides match TRBD2. The CDR3 runs 15 residues. With 5 bases clipped from V and 2 bases from J, the junction kept 6 bases outside the gene matches. CDR1 is SGHRS, CDR2 YFSETQ, per germline. CDR3 bases: TGCGCCAGCAGTTATAGCGGGCATAACACCGGGGAGCTGTTTTTT. Translation gives CASSYSGHNTGELFF. Full variable domain (missing parts from reference TRBV5-1 and TRBJ2-2): KAGVTQTPRYLIKTRGQQVTLSCSPISGHRSVSWYQQTPGQGLQFLFEYFSETQRNKGNFPGRFSGRQFSNSRSEMNVSTLELGDSALYLCASSYSGHNTGELFFGEGSRLTVL.

This clonotype was observed at least ten times. The chain couples TRBV12-3 or TRBV12-4 to TRBJ1-3; D remains unclear. The CDR3 spans 16 residues. The V end lost 6 bases, the J end lost 1 base, and 16 bases lay between the germline ends. CDR3: CASRPRYGLSGNTIYF. CDR3 nucleotide sequence: TGTGCCAGCAGACCTAGGTACGGACTATCTGGAAACACCATATATTTT.

This chain uses TRBV29-1 with TRBJ2-7, with 8 bases lining up with TRBD2. CDR1 is SQVTM and CDR2 is ANQGSEA in the germline V gene. The length of the CDR3 is 14 residues. V lost 6 bases and J lost 2; bases outside the gene matches: 9. CDR3 in DNA: TGCAGCGTCGCCGGGGGGGGGGAAACCTACGAGCAGTACTTC. The encoded protein is CSVAGGGETYEQYF.

This clonotype was recorded at least ten times. V usage is TRBV20-1 and J usage is TRBJ1-6; D ambiguous. The V gene's germline CDR1 is DFQATT and CDR2 SNEGSKA (reference sequence). The CDR3 covers 14 residues. V was clipped by 6 bases and J by 10 bases, with 19 bases between them. CDR3 in amino acids: CSAGSGSGASPLHF. The CDR3 DNA is TGCAGTGCCGGTTCGGGCTCCGGTGCATCACCCCTCCACTTT.

The chain carries TRBV4-3 and TRBJ1-3; no definite D call. The germline V gene has CDR1 LGHNA and CDR2 YSLEER. The V and J ends lost 1 base and 0 bases respectively, with 7 bases between them. This CDR3 comprises 15 residues. The chain's CDR3 is CASSQGRSSGNTIYF. The CDR3 DNA reads as TGCGCCAGCAGCCAAGGAAGAAGCTCTGGAAACACCATATATTTT.

V usage is TRBV10-3 and J usage is TRBJ2-5; 11 nucleotides line up with TRBD2. Germline-derived CDR1 and CDR2 are ENHRY and SYGVKD. Trimming at V came to 8 bases and at J to 5 bases, leaving 4 bases not matched to a gene. This CDR3 spans 13 amino acids. The CDR3 spells CAIRPSGRETQYF. As DNA, the CDR3 is TGTGCCATCCGGCCTAGCGGGAGGGAGACCCAGTACTTC.

The CDR3, as DNA: TGCGCCAGCAGCTTGGGGGGATCTCACTACGAGCAGTACTTC. It is translated as CASSLGGSHYEQYF. The gene calls are TRBV5-1 and TRBJ2-7; no clear D. This CDR3 is built from 14 residues. V lost 0 bases, J lost 3 bases, and 10 bases lay in between. CDR1 SGHRS and CDR2 YFSETQ come from the germline V gene.

This clonotype was counted many times. This chain joins TRBV5-1 and TRBJ2-5; D is undetermined. CDR3 length equals 13 residues. Trimming cost V 4 bases and J 9 bases, with 16 bases left between them. Germline CDR1 is SGHRS and CDR2 is YFSETQ. The CDR3 is CASSMDPTRAQYF. CDR3 nucleotide sequence: TGCGCCAGCAGCATGGACCCTACCCGGGCCCAGTACTTC.

The J gene is TRBJ2-5, the V gene TRBV9, with 9 bases that match TRBD1. Germline V lookup: CDR1 SGDLS, CDR2 YYNGEE. This CDR3 has 14 amino acids. V lost 3 bases and J lost 4; bases outside the gene matches: 4. This CDR3 is CASSATGGVETQYF. In nucleotides, the CDR3 is TGTGCCAGCAGCGCAACAGGGGGCGTAGAGACCCAGTACTTC. The complete variable domain, with remaining parts taken from reference TRBV9 and TRBJ2-5, reads DSGVTQTPKHLITATGQRVTLRCSPRSGDLSVYWYQQSLDQGLQFLIQYYNGEERAKGNILERFSAQQFPDLHSELNLSSLELGDSALYFCASSATGGVETQYFGPGTRLLVL.

This clonotype was recorded a few times. The CDR3 loop reads CAISERPTYEQYF. The CDR3, as DNA: TGTGCCATCAGTGAACGGCCCACCTACGAGCAGTACTTC. The rearrangement links TRBV10-3 to TRBJ2-7, with no clear D. Germline V CDR1 and CDR2: ENHRY, SYGVKD. The CDR3 has 13 amino acids. V lost 3 bases to trimming and J lost 2 bases, with 8 bases between them.

A few counts support this clonotype. The V call is TRBV24-1, the J call TRBJ2-4; D assignment may be TRBD1 or TRBD2 (5 bases each). Between the trimmed V and J ends, which lost 11 bases and 8 bases, there was a span of 12 bases. Germline V CDR1 and CDR2: KGHDR, SFDVKD. The CDR3 length is 11 residues. The CDR3 region has the DNA TGTGCCATCGGGACCCGGGACATTCAGTACTTC. This gives the protein CAIGTRDIQYF.

A note on this clonotype: Sequence at one end of the junction differs from germline and may be a read error. This chain uses TRBV5-1 with TRBJ2-2; 8 nucleotides agree with TRBD2. The germline gives CDR1 SGHRS, CDR2 YFSETQ. CDR3 length: 17 amino acids. The CDR3 loop reads CASSARVQRGNSGELFF. As DNA, the CDR3 is TGCGCCAGCAGCGCTCGGGTCCAGCGGGGGAACTCCGGGGAGCTGTTTTTT.

J is TRBJ2-5 and V is TRBV4-2; 9 bases are shared with TRBD2. CDR3 length: 17 residues. Germline CDR1 LGHNA, CDR2 YNFKEQ. Unmatched junction bases numbered 5, after V lost 0 bases and J lost 0 bases. CDR3 DNA sequence: TGTGCCAGCAGCCAAGATCCGCTAGCGGGGTACCAAGAGACCCAGTACTTC. Residues: CASSQDPLAGYQETQYF.

The V call is TRBV6-1, the J call TRBJ2-7; D is perhaps TRBD2 (5 bases). Germline-derived CDR1 and CDR2 are MNHNS and SASEGT. The CDR3 runs 13 residues. V was pared by 7 bases and J by 3 bases, with 13 bases between. CDR3 DNA sequence: TGTGCCAGCAAGACTATAGGGATCTACGAGCAGTACTTC. Translation gives CASKTIGIYEQYF.

The rearrangement joins TRBV29-1 to TRBJ2-7; TRBD2 matches 14 bases. Germline CDR1 is SQVTM and CDR2 is ANQGSEA. The V segment lost 7 bases and the J segment 4 bases; nucleotides outside the gene matches: 6. The CDR3 runs 14 residues. CDR3 sequence reads: CSATSGRAGYEQYF. CDR3 in DNA: TGCAGCGCGACTAGCGGGAGGGCCGGGTACGAGCAGTACTTC.

V is TRBV3-1 and J is TRBJ1-5; 7 bases agree with TRBD1. With V trimmed by 1 base and J by 7 bases, 4 bases remained unmatched. The length of the CDR3 is 14 residues. Germline V lookup: CDR1 LGHDT, CDR2 YNNKEL (reference sequence). The CDR3 loop reads CASSQGQGRQPQHF. The CDR3 region has the DNA TGTGCCAGCAGCCAAGGACAGGGAAGGCAGCCCCAGCATTTT.

This clonotype came up many times. The rearrangement uses TRBV7-2 and TRBJ2-7, with a possible D match to TRBD1 (5 bases). Per the germline V gene, CDR1 is SGHTA and CDR2 is FQGNSA. Trimming removed 3 bases at V and 1 base at J, with 13 bases between. CDR3 length: 15 residues. The CDR3 region is CASSFLGELSYEQYF. The CDR3 nucleotides read TGTGCCAGCAGCTTCTTAGGGGAACTTTCCTACGAGCAGTACTTC.